This TCR beta chain was profiled in a study of glioma-infiltrating T cells after dendritic cell vaccination. Study at large: Patients had newly diagnosed or recurrent glioblastoma and received dendritic cell vaccines. Treatment, given 2003 to 2012, was autologous tumor lysate-pulsed dendritic cell vaccination.

Primers: 60 V beta forward and 13 J beta reverse. This table comes from immunoSEQ multiplex PCR, and its TCRdb copy is limited to in-frame clones, with some not included. There are 49,000 or so clones in the sample; roughly 85% occur only once, and about an eighth lies in the top ten. Fresh-frozen tumor tissue and more than two years of survival data were available for all. Germline V gives CDR1 SGHTA, CDR2 FQGNSA. The V and J ends lost 5 bases and 1 base respectively, with 12 bases between them. This CDR3 spans 15 amino acids. Sample: blood, taken before dendritic cell vaccination. This chain links TRBV7-2 with TRBJ1-5, with no clear D. The origin of this receptor is a human donor with glioblastoma. The CDR3 sequence: CASSLRTGSNQPQHF. In DNA form, the CDR3 reads TGTGCCAGCAGCCTACGGACTGGAAGCAATCAGCCCCAGCATTTT.